This T cell receptor beta chain is drawn from a study of cytomegalovirus exposure and HLA in healthy donors. The wider study: Genotyping of more than 300 donors showed that around 86% belonged to the Caucasian-associated ancestry cluster.

Germline V CDR1 and CDR2: LNHNV, YYDKDF (reference sequence). The V gene end was trimmed by 5 bases and the J gene end by 6 bases; junction bases not matched to a gene: 6. This CDR3 is built from 14 residues. General observations from the study: The listing of roughly 160 TCR beta chains classed them as cytomegalovirus-associated. Among the sequence variants, a highly shared cluster was likely an artifact of sequencing. Later on, analysis showed that most CMV-associated TCR beta chains appeared to be HLA-restricted.

As regards this clone: Its antigen is unidentified.

PCR used 60 Vbeta primers and 13 Jbeta primers. Sequencing used immunoSEQ multiplex PCR; TCRdb keeps in-frame clones, though not all of them. Of about 110,000 clones listed, under 85% were seen once; the top ten hold around 7.7%. The TCR originated in a man aged 35 to 55 in good health and CMV-seronegative. The material sequenced was PBMCs. This rearrangement joins TRBV15 to TRBJ2-7; 11 nucleotides match TRBD2. CDR3 protein: CATSPTTSGGEQYF. Written as DNA, the CDR3 is TGTGCCACCAGCCCGACTACTAGCGGGGGCGAGCAGTACTTC.